This T cell receptor (beta chain) was retrieved from a study of cytomegalovirus exposure and HLA in healthy donors (dated by TCRdb to 2016 to 2017). For context, the study as a whole: In an earlier analysis of roughly 500 of the donors, around 290 Gb of sequence data and 90 million to 130 million unique TCR beta sequences from some 170 million T cells were reported. Approximately 310 gigabases of sequencing data and 80 million or so unique TCR sequences were included in an early release covering about 620 HLA-typed donors. The genetic ancestry cluster associated with self-reported Caucasian donors included approximately 85% of the roughly 360 genotyped donors. The study aimed to test whether cataloging public T cell receptors could reveal signatures of past pathogen exposure. The study profiled the T cell repertoires of approximately 700 subjects by immunosequencing and related them to cytomegalovirus serostatus. Besides the first cohort of around 670 subjects, a separate validation cohort made up of 120 different subjects was used. To predict cytomegalovirus infection status, the study combined high-throughput TCR immunosequencing, statistical association of individual TCRs with disease status, and machine learning. To study patterns of TCR occurrence, a later analysis re-analyzed previously published TCR beta repertoires from 600 to 750 donors and added high-resolution HLA genotyping. The later analysis used no new phenotypic data to find candidate immune exposures, relying instead on TCR beta sequences and their occurrence across donors. In an earlier analysis of 587 of the donors, high-throughput TCR beta sequencing was used to judge whether each TCR beta V gene segment behaved as functional or pseudogenic. Donor age, sex, ethnicity and CMV serostatus were collected together with the repertoire data. In a later genetic analysis, genome-wide SNP genotypes for about 55% of the 666 donors were used, and that subset was treated as a discovery cohort. All discovery cohort repertoires had been generated using a single sequencing platform. HLA typing included class I and class II loci at four-digit resolution. The number of donors typed differed by locus, with roughly 629-640 for A, B, C, DRB1 and DQB1, 522 for DQA1, 606 for DPA1, and around 450 for DPB1. Roughly five DR-DQ haplotypes were treated as single units for association and clustering because of strong linkage in the cohort. Among a few hundred genotyped donors of the cohort, an average of 235,054 unique TCR beta nucleotide sequences were sequenced per donor, about a sixth of them non-productive.

The cohort comprised approximately 700 healthy bone marrow donors. All cohort members were sampled while nominally healthy, although unrecorded immune exposures were likely present. The donor was CMV seronegative and belonged to the group of 352 seronegative cohort members. A peripheral blood sample was collected from each donor, and TCR beta sequencing was performed on peripheral blood mononuclear cells. The Qiagen DNeasy Blood Extraction Kit was used to extract genomic DNA from the blood cell samples. To note about this clone: The antigen it recognizes is unknown. The input lacks base qualities; no much larger clone sits a single base away.

Counted from cysteine to phenylalanine, this CDR3 has 16 amino acids. Of the read, only the CDR3 DNA is kept; its 48 bases are in frame from base 1. Taken from the germline V gene, the CDR1 and CDR2 loops are SGDLS and YYNGEE. V is clipped by 4 bases and J by 0 bases, and the sequence between their germline boundaries is 15 bases long. The method behind the library was the immunoSEQ multiplex PCR assay. The multiplex PCR relied on a mix of 60 forward primers for TCR Vbeta segments and 13 reverse primers for TCR Jbeta segments. The CDR3 region of rearranged TCR beta genes was amplified from genomic DNA by a multiplex PCR assay. On the Illumina HiSeq System, the amplified TCR beta libraries were sequenced as 87-base-pair reads. In the source study's methods: In a later analysis, tens of millions of unique TCR beta chains were counted across the roughly 670 repertoires, and around 11 million of these chains were shared by at least two donors. A nearest-neighbor algorithm error-corrected the raw reads and collapsed the reads into unique sequences, merging closely related sequences to remove PCR and sequencing errors. V, D and J gene segments were assigned by aligning CDR3 sequences to IMGT reference sequences. For a sequence to be retained, at least a six-nucleotide match to both a V gene segment and a J gene segment was required. Rearrangements were classified as productive when the CDR3 lacked stop codons and remained in frame with V and J, and all other rearrangements were classified as non-productive. CDR3 was defined by IMGT convention, running from the second conserved V-encoded cysteine to the conserved J-encoded phenylalanine. The earlier analysis of about 500 of the donors excluded sequences that lacked an unambiguous match to a single V gene segment. An earlier analysis of over 450 of the donors classified V segments as functional when productive rearrangements were above 56.7% and as segregating when the standard deviation between donors was above 5%. A statistical classification framework was developed to diagnose cytomegalovirus status using the catalog of TCR beta chain sequences. V and J gene assignment, in a later analysis, came from comparing TCR nucleotide sequences with IMGT/GENE-DB human TR gene sequences. In a later analysis, CDR3 sequences and most-parsimonious VDJ recombination scenarios were assigned using the TCRdist pipeline. A later analysis defined each TCR beta chain by its CDR3 amino acid sequence plus V-gene family, and excluded reads lacking a unique V-gene family. In a later analysis, 450 to 600 highly shared, low-generation-probability nucleotide sequences were removed to address suspected cross-contamination and a sequencing artifact. For each public chain, a later analysis derived a clonal expansion index from normalized ranks of inferred template counts within each repertoire. A later analysis computed generation probabilities with a VDJ recombination model fitted to out-of-frame rearrangements, and checked the results against IGoR. Hypergeometric tests were used in a later analysis to score TCR-TCR, TCR-HLA and TCR-CMV co-occurrence, with a repertoire-size bias correction applied to the TCR pairs. A later analysis estimated false discovery rates by permuting HLA or CMV assignments 20 times. In a later analysis, co-occurring TCRs were grouped using DBSCAN, and TCRdist sequence similarity was added for clustering within HLA-allele-positive subsets. Co-occurrence clustering excluded repertoires with fewer than 30,000 or more than 120,000 public chains, plus five with anomalous nucleotide sharing. What TCRdb holds here is the immuneACCESS table cut down to in-frame rearrangements. Part of the clones is not present; checked against another copy, under half of the missing clones reflect an unresolved V gene, and the others are unexplained. D and trimming come from the DNA, and the V and J calls and clone size come from that table. Recorded for this sample are about 230,000 clones; about 85% of them occurred a single time. The ten largest clones take up around 0.23% of the sample.

Points the paper makes about the study in general: Sequencing depth was assumed to be roughly uniform across donors in the presence/absence analyses, though that assumption may not hold. A further reported finding was that TCR beta sequences accurately predicted the HLA-A and HLA-B alleles for most subjects in the first cohort. The 87-base-pair reads could not distinguish some IMGT-functional V segments, including TRBV6-2 and TRBV6-3, so those segments were excluded. HLA typing was unavailable for some donors at each locus, so association tests used only the typed subset. According to a later analysis, parvovirus B19, influenza, CMV and Epstein-Barr virus appeared linked to several top co-occurrence clusters. A cluster of highly shared sequence variants was judged likely to be a technical artifact of the sequencing pipeline. In this cohort, only TCR beta chains were sequenced, and detectable features were limited by the absence of alpha or paired-chain data. In both the original and validation cohorts, the classifier was reported to diagnose cytomegalovirus status with high specificity and sensitivity. In an earlier analysis of approximately 590 of the donors, most TCR beta V segments were observed in productive rearrangements about 87% or about 30% of the time, broadly matching IMGT annotations. The only immune exposure information available for the cohort was CMV serostatus. When HLA alleles, especially DR and DQ, strongly co-occurred, attributing TCR associations to individual alleles was difficult. A later analysis found that TCR association rates varied across HLA loci, with DRB1 alleles showing the most associated TCRs and HLA-C alleles the fewest. In the study, around 160 TCR beta chains were listed as associated with cytomegalovirus. A later genetic analysis reported fewer N-insertions in productive TCRs among donors in an Asian-associated ancestry cluster than the roughly 690-donor mean. While some public TCRs were present in many individuals, most TCR sequences turned up only very rarely across donors. Correlated functional status among segregating V segments might reflect linkage disequilibrium, but an unknown experimental factor could not be ruled out. In a later genetic analysis, a missense DCLRE1C variant was associated with V-gene and J-gene trimming of TCR beta chains, and the association was replicated in an independent cohort. According to a later analysis, most CMV-associated TCR beta chains appeared to be HLA-restricted, and the HLA associations seemed to be driven largely by CMV exposure. The earlier analysis of some 560 of the donors excluded roughly 16 rarely observed V segments, including chromosome 9 orphons, because counts were too low. The authors suggested that the approach could potentially be generalized to other disease states and immunological phenotypes. In vitro tests confirmed that a few of the cytomegalovirus-associated TCR beta chains recognize cytomegalovirus antigens. A later analysis found that HLA-associated TCR beta chains were more clonally expanded and had lower generation probabilities than equally common non-associated chains. In a later analysis, 16,951 TCR beta sequences were associated with specific HLA alleles at a false discovery rate of 0.05.

The sample consisted of PBMCs. The TCR originated in a girl aged 2-10 years in good health and CMV-seronegative. This sequence uses TRBV9 and TRBJ2-3, and perhaps TRBD2 as D gene, on 6 matching bases. CDR3 reads: CASSRWGAGSTDTQYF. The base sequence is TGTGCCAGCAGCCGGTGGGGCGCGGGAAGCACAGATACGCAGTATTTT.